Below, 12 T cell receptor beta chains from the same sample are listed, as sequenced in a study of T cells in narcolepsy. The assay was immunoSEQ multiplex PCR, and TCRdb's table has in-frame clones only and misses some. Here the sample spans 10,000 or so clones, roughly 65% being singletons. Sequencing was done on a sample of CD45RA- memory CD8+ T cells from PBMCs. These receptors all stem from a human donor with narcolepsy.

The chain links TRBV4-3 to TRBJ2-1; 8 nucleotides align to TRBD2. Per germline, CDR1 LGHNA and CDR2 YSLEER. This CDR3 is built from 14 residues. Trimming at V came to 3 bases and at J to 9 bases, leaving 7 bases not matched to a gene. CDR3 bases: TGCGCCAGCAGCCACTGGACTAGCTCAATTGAGCAGTTCTTC. Its protein is CASSHWTSSIEQFF.

In its sample, this clone was seen once. The chain's CDR3 is CASSLRVLYEQYF. In nucleotides, the CDR3 is TGTGCCAGCAGCCTCCGGGTCCTTTACGAGCAGTACTTC. This sequence joins TRBV7-8 and TRBJ2-7; unclear D gene. CDR1 and CDR2 from the germline V gene are SGHVS and FQNEAQ. This CDR3 region has 13 residues. With 5 bases removed from V and 4 bases from J, the gap between germline ends came to 12 bases. The full variable domain, completed using reference TRBV7-8 and TRBJ2-7, is GAGVSQSPRYKVAKRGQDVALRCDPISGHVSLFWYQQALGQGPEFLTYFQNEAQLDKSGLPSDRFFAERPEGSVSTLKIQRTQQEDSAVYLCASSLRVLYEQYFGPGTRLTVT.

This clone has just a few counts. J is TRBJ1-1 and V is TRBV2, with D hard to call. V was clipped by 8 bases and J by 1 base, with 5 bases between them. The CDR3 is made up of 11 amino acids. The germline CDR1 and CDR2 sequences are SNHLY and FYNNEI. This CDR3 is CASGTNTEAFF. Here the CDR3 DNA reads TGTGCCAGCGGTACGAACACTGAAGCTTTCTTT.

This clone was counted only a few times. The rearrangement uses TRBV6-1 and TRBJ1-2, with no clear D. The V gene lost 6 bases and the J gene lost 5 bases, with 10 bases spanning the gap. Germline-derived CDR1 and CDR2 are MNHNS and SASEGT. CDR3 size: 12 residues. CDR3 amino acids: CASRLDWYGYTF. CDR3 in DNA: TGTGCCAGCAGATTAGACTGGTATGGCTACACCTTC.

This chain uses TRBV28 with TRBJ2-2, with D perhaps TRBD2 (7 bases). The CDR3 is 15 residues long. The V end lost 4 bases, the J end lost 3 bases, and 12 bases lay between the germline ends. Germline values: CDR1 MDHEN, CDR2 SYDVKM. CDR3 in DNA: TGTGCCAGCAGTTACGCGGGGGCTGACACCGGGGAGCTGTTTTTT. Its translation: CASSYAGADTGELFF.

In regard to this clone: The same CDR3 arises from other DNA sequences in this sample as well. The rearrangement joins TRBV4-1 to TRBJ1-5; tentatively, D is TRBD1 (6 bases). Germline V gene sequence: CDR1 MGHRA, CDR2 YSYEKL. This CDR3 is 15 amino acids long. Trimming removed 0 bases at V and 7 bases at J, with 13 bases between. CDR3 amino acids: CASSQDRGVGQPQHF. The CDR3 DNA reads TGCGCCAGCAGCCAAGACAGGGGAGTCGGCCAGCCCCAGCATTTT.

In its sample, this clone was seen once. The chain has TRBV29-1 and TRBJ2-3; D ambiguous. The CDR3 is 17 amino acids. The germline CDR1 and CDR2 sequences are SQVTM and ANQGSEA. Trimming stripped 0 bases from V and 4 bases from J, with 20 bases between. For the CDR3, the DNA is TGCAGCGTTGAAGATTGGTCCAGCAAATCTCTCGCAGATACGCAGTATTTT. The encoded protein is CSVEDWSSKSLADTQYF.

Comment on this clone: Its ends do not fully match the called genes, so a read error is possible. Other DNA variants within this sample encode the same CDR3. V is TRBV12-5 and J is TRBJ2-3; D remains ambiguous. Germline CDR1 LGHNT, CDR2 FRNRAP. The CDR3 spans 16 residues. The CDR3 region has the DNA TGTGCTAGTGGCTTGGTATCCCAATACCCCACAGATACGCAGTATTTT. The encoded protein is CASGLVSQYPTDTQYF.

This chain connects TRBV2 to TRBJ1-6, with a weak D call TRBD1 (6 bases). The germline V and J ends were trimmed by 6 bases and 8 bases, with 20 bases remaining between them. The germline V gene encodes CDR1 SNHLY and CDR2 FYNNEI. The CDR3 contains 16 residues. This chain's CDR3 is CASSHKSGTRDSPLHF. Written as DNA, the CDR3 is TGTGCCAGCAGCCACAAATCCGGGACACGGGATTCACCCCTCCACTTT.

V usage is TRBV5-1 and J usage is TRBJ2-7, with 7 bases fitting TRBD1. The CDR3 is 13 residues long. J was trimmed by 6 bases and V by 2 bases; bases with no gene match: 5. Germline V gene sequence: CDR1 SGHRS, CDR2 YFSETQ. The CDR3 DNA reads TGCGCCAGCAGCTTAGGGACAGATGCCGAGCAGTACTTC. Its translation: CASSLGTDAEQYF.

Comments on this clone: Within the sample, other DNA sequences also encode this same CDR3. J is TRBJ1-3 and V is TRBV11-2; no clear D gene. Germline V gene lookup returns CDR1 SGHAT and CDR2 FQNNGV. The CDR3 has 13 amino acids. Trimming removed 0 bases from V and 4 bases from J, with 4 bases in between. CDR3 region: CASSLDPGNTIYF. DNA for the CDR3: TGTGCCAGCAGCTTAGATCCCGGAAACACCATATATTTT. Drawing the rest from reference TRBV11-2 and TRBJ1-3, the complete variable domain is EAGVAQSPRYKIIEKRQSVAFWCNPISGHATLYWYQQILGQGPKLLIQFQNNGVVDDSQLPKDRFSAERLKGVDSTLKIQPAKLEDSAVYLCASSLDPGNTIYFGEGSWLTVV.

Sample share makes this clone medium-sized. This sequence joins TRBV6-1 and TRBJ1-1; D gene uncertain. V lost 2 bases and J 1 base, leaving 5 bases between the germline ends. The V gene's germline CDR1 is MNHNS and CDR2 SASEGT. There are 13 residues in the CDR3. The DNA for the CDR3 is TGTGCCAGCAGTGAAATGGAGAACACTGAAGCTTTCTTT. Translated, it gives CASSEMENTEAFF.